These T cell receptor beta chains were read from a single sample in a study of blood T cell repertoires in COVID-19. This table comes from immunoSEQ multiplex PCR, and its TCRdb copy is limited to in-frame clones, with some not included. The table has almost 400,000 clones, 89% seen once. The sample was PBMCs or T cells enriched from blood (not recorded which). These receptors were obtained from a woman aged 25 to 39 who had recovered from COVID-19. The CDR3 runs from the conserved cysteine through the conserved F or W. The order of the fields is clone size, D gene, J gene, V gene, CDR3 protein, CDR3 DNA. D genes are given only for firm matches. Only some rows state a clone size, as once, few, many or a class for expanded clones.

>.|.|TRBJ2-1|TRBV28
CASYTKPGYEQFF
TGTGCCAGCTACACTAAACCTGGGTATGAGCAGTTCTTC
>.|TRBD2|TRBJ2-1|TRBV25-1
CARIAGALQYEQFF
TGTGCCAGAATAGCGGGAGCCCTACAATATGAGCAGTTCTTC
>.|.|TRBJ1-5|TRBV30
CAWSPAQAFQPQHF
TGTGCCTGGAGTCCCGCCCAAGCTTTTCAGCCCCAGCATTTT
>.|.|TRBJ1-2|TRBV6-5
CASSRPVSGGYTF
TGTGCCAGCAGTAGACCCGTATCAGGTGGCTACACCTTC
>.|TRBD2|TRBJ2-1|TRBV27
CASSSGGSIHNEQFF
TGTGCCAGCAGTTCTGGCGGGAGTATCCACAATGAGCAGTTCTTC
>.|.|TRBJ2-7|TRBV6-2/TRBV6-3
CASSYPPPGDSYEQYF
TGTGCCAGCAGTTACCCCCCGCCAGGGGACTCCTACGAGCAGTACTTC
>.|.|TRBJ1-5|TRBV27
CASRSGTANQPQHF
TGTGCCAGCAGATCTGGAACAGCCAATCAGCCCCAGCATTTT
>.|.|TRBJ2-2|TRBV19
CATGSTGKVNTGELFF
TGTGCCACCGGATCCACAGGGAAGGTGAACACCGGGGAGCTGTTTTTT
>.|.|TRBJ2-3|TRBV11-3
CASSQGGQRTDTQYF
TGTGCCAGCAGTCAGGGGGGACAGCGCACAGATACGCAGTATTTT
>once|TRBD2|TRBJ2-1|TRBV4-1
CASSQGQLAPSYNEQFF
TGCGCCAGCAGCCAAGGCCAACTAGCGCCCTCCTACAATGAGCAGTTCTTC
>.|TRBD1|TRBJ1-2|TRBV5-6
CASSQKGGGDGYTF
TGTGCCAGCAGCCAAAAAGGGGGCGGAGATGGCTACACCTTC
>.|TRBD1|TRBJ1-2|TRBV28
CASSTGGSGTF
TGTGCCAGCAGTACAGGGGGCTCGGGGACCTTC
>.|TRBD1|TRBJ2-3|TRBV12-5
CASGTGQGNTDTQYF
TGTGCTAGTGGCACGGGACAGGGTAATACAGATACGCAGTATTTT
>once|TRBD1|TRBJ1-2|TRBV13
CASSLGKLWTGNYGYTF
TGTGCCAGCAGCTTAGGGAAGCTTTGGACAGGGAACTATGGCTACACCTTC
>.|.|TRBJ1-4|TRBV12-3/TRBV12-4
CASSIDSEKLFF
TGTGCCAGCAGCATCGATAGTGAAAAACTGTTTTTT
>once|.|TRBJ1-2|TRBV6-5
CASSYGFSGNGYGYTF
TGTGCCAGCAGTTACGGGTTCTCCGGGAATGGCTATGGCTACACCTTC
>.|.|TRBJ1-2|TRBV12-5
CASGLGLDQANYGYTF
TGTGCTAGTGGTTTGGGACTGGATCAAGCTAACTATGGCTACACCTTC
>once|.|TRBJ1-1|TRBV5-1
CASSLGTSNTEAFF
TGCGCCAGCAGCTTGGGTACATCGAACACTGAAGCTTTCTTT
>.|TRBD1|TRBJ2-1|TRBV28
CASNDRDRGRPEQFF
TGTGCCAGCAACGATAGGGACAGGGGGCGCCCCGAGCAGTTCTTC
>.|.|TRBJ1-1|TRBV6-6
CASRANTEAFF
TGTGCCAGCCGCGCGAACACTGAAGCTTTCTTT
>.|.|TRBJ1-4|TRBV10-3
CAISEFSNEKLFF
TGTGCCATCAGTGAGTTCTCTAATGAAAAACTGTTTTTT
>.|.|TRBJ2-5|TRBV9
CASSGSRGGETQYF
TGTGCCAGCAGCGGTAGCCGAGGGGGAGAGACCCAGTACTTC
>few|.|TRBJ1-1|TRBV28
CASSPHRDFNTEAFF
TGTGCCAGCAGTCCCCACCGGGACTTTAACACTGAAGCTTTCTTT
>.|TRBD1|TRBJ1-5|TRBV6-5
CASSSYRGRRNQPQHF
TGTGCCAGCAGTTCTTACAGGGGGCGACGGAATCAGCCCCAGCATTTT
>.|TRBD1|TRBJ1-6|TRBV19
CASSSDRNSPLHF
TGTGCCAGTAGCTCGGACAGGAATTCACCCCTCCACTTT
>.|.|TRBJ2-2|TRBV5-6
CASSFTRLFTNTGELFF
TGTGCCAGCAGCTTTACCAGACTGTTCACGAACACCGGGGAGCTGTTTTTT
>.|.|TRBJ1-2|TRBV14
CASSHPDSPVWYGYTF
TGTGCCAGCAGCCACCCCGACAGCCCAGTTTGGTATGGCTACACCTTC
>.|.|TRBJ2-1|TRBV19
CASRDQKGRLSSYNEQFF
TGTGCCAGCAGGGATCAAAAGGGCCGGCTTAGCTCCTACAATGAGCAGTTCTTC
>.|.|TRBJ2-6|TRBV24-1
CATSDLGGSGANVLTF
TGTGCCACCAGTGATTTGGGAGGTTCTGGGGCCAACGTCCTGACTTTC
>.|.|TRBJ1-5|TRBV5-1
CASSLESGDQPQHF
TGCGCCAGCAGCTTAGAATCGGGGGATCAGCCCCAGCATTTT
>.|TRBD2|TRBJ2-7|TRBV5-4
CASSQTSGSSYEQYF
TGTGCCAGCAGCCAGACTAGCGGGAGCTCCTACGAGCAGTACTTC
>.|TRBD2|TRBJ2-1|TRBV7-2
CASRVSGSSYNEQFF
TGTGCCAGCAGGGTGAGCGGGAGCTCCTACAATGAGCAGTTCTTC
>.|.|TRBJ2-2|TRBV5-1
CASSLGTATFNTGELFF
TGCGCCAGCAGCTTGGGGACAGCTACTTTTAACACCGGGGAGCTGTTTTTT
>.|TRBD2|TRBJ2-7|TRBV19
CASSSAGYEQYF
TGTGCCAGTAGTTCAGCGGGGTACGAGCAGTACTTC
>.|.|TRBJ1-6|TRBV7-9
CASSLVTANSPLHF
TGTGCCAGCAGCTTAGTGACAGCTAATTCACCCCTCCACTTT
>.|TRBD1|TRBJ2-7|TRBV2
CASSSTTRPGQGDEQYF
TGTGCCAGCAGTTCTACGACTCGTCCGGGACAGGGGGACGAGCAGTACTTC
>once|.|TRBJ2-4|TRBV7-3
CASRWDRRGNIQYF
TGTGCCAGCAGGTGGGACAGGCGGGGGAACATTCAGTACTTC
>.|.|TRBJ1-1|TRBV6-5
CASRSNRAAEAFF
TGTGCCAGCAGATCAAACAGGGCGGCTGAAGCTTTCTTT
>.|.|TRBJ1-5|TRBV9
CASSEGGGNQPQHF
TGTGCCAGCAGCGAAGGGGGGGGCAATCAGCCCCAGCATTTT
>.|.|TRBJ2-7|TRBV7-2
CASSSGTFHYEQYF
TGTGCCAGCAGTTCGGGGACTTTCCACTACGAGCAGTACTTC
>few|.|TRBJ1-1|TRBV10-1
CASSGHGNTEAFF
TGCGCCAGCAGTGGACACGGGAACACTGAAGCTTTCTTT
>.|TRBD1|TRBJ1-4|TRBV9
CASSVTDRVREKLFF
TGTGCCAGCAGCGTAACGGACAGGGTGAGGGAAAAACTGTTTTTT
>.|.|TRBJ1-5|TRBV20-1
CSSGGNQPQHF
TGCAGTTCGGGTGGCAATCAGCCCCAGCATTTT
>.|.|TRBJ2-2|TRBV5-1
CASSLWAAGSGELFF
TGCGCCAGCAGCTTGTGGGCGGCGGGTTCCGGGGAGCTGTTTTTT
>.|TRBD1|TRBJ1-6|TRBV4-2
CASSQDRQGLSSYNSPLHF
TGTGCCAGCAGCCAAGATAGACAGGGCCTTTCCTCCTATAATTCACCCCTCCACTTT
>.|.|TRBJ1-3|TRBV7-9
CASSKTENTIYF
TGTGCCAGCAGTAAGACAGAAAACACCATATATTTT